The clone carrying this TCR beta chain occurred many times. The antigen is unknown. This sample was included in a study of CD8 T cells in ankylosing spondylitis. The study's findings and limits: Earlier reports found some motif variants in synovial fluid and blood in reactive arthritis. A TCR beta motif made of fewer than ten highly homologous variants seemed typical of ankylosing spondylitis blood.

One entry per CDR3 protein, called by TCRdb with MiXCR from the 5' RACE reads. The data contain a few hundred thousand distinct CDR3 sequences, more than 20% of them singletons. Germline trimming cut 0 bases from V and 3 bases from J; bases unmatched to any gene: 2. The CDR3 consists of 15 residues. Germline V gene data show CDR1 as LNHNV and CDR2 as YYDKDF (reference sequence). The clonotype was recovered from a male donor with ankylosing spondylitis. This rearrangement joins TRBV15 to TRBJ2-5; 9 bases align to TRBD1. The sequencing sample was made of blood, either unsorted or a sorted T cell fraction (not recorded which). CDR3 amino acids: CATSREGQGEETQYF. The CDR3 DNA follows: TGTGCCACCAGCAGAGAGGGACAGGGAGAAGAGACCCAGTACTTC.